In this sample, the clone carrying this T cell receptor beta chain turned up a few times. Germline CDR1 and CDR2: DFQATT and SNEGSKA (reference sequence). V was shortened by 4 bases and J by 3 bases, with 3 bases between the two germline ends. The CDR3 is 10 amino acids. The data are from a study of T cells in Graves' hyperthyroidism and ophthalmopathy. It was RNA transcripts that yielded the amplified TCR beta CDR3 regions. Using the HTBI primer set, a first-round RT-PCR was run on the TCR CDR3. TCRdb re-analysed the multiplex PCR reads in MiXCR, keeping a single row per CDR3 protein. The table lists about 570,000 distinct CDR3 sequences, 40% to 55% of them singletons.

Input material: peripheral blood or thyroid tissue (not recorded which). The receptor's source is an adult woman with Graves' disease, either hyperthyroidism or ophthalmopathy (not recorded which). The chain recombines TRBV20-1 with TRBJ2-5; D is uncertain. The CDR3 sequence: CSATEETQYF. CDR3 DNA: TGCAGTGCTACCGAAGAGACCCAGTACTTC.